This TCR beta chain was sequenced for a study of cytomegalovirus exposure and HLA in healthy donors. In the study overall: The study placed approximately 80% of its 398 genotyped donors in the Caucasian-associated ancestry cluster.

The germline CDR1 and CDR2 sequences are SEHNR and FQNEAQ (reference sequence). This CDR3 is 12 amino acids long. Trimming cost V 8 bases and J 5 bases; bases outside gene matches: 4. The PCR ran on 60 Vbeta and 13 Jbeta primers. Clones were sequenced by immunoSEQ multiplex PCR, and TCRdb holds only the in-frame ones, with some missing. Of 150,000 to 200,000 clones listed, almost 85% are singletons. Points on this clone: Its antigen is not identified.

Whole-study findings and limits: A later analysis linked a missense DCLRE1C variant to TCR beta V- and J-gene trimming. A later analysis found TCR association rates differed by HLA locus, highest for DRB1 and lowest for HLA-C.

The sequenced material came from PBMCs. The clonotype comes from a woman aged 45-60 years in good health and CMV-seronegative. The J gene is TRBJ2-7, the V gene TRBV7-9, with 9 bases matching TRBD1. The CDR3 nucleotides are TGTGCCAGCGTCGACAGGGGGGACGAGCAGTACTTC. It is translated as CASVDRGDEQYF.